This T cell receptor beta chain was retrieved from a study of cytomegalovirus exposure and HLA in healthy donors. PCR primers comprised 60 Vbeta and 13 Jbeta primers. Assay used: immunoSEQ multiplex PCR; TCRdb lists only in-frame clones, some missing. Counted here are about 190,000 clones, over 75% occurring once; the ten biggest clones make up approximately 6.3%. V was trimmed by 5 bases and J by 2 bases, leaving 16 bases between them. The CDR3 loop spans 15 amino acids. The germline gives CDR1 SGHVS, CDR2 FQNEAQ. Sequenced: PBMCs. The V gene is TRBV7-8, the J gene TRBJ2-7; TRBD2 might be the D (6 bases). The receptor comes from a man aged 40-49 years in good health and CMV-seropositive. CDR3 DNA sequence: TGTGCCAGCAGCGAGAACCATAGCGGCCCCTACGAGCAGTACTTC. Amino acids: CASSENHSGPYEQYF.